This is a list of T cell receptor beta chains from one sample in a study of T-cell reconstitution after alpha-beta-depleted transplantation in children. Each CDR3 protein is one row after TCRdb ran MiXCR on the PCR reads. The sample has hundreds of thousands of distinct CDR3 sequences, roughly 15% seen once. The source material was PBMCs from the stem cell graft donor, sampled from the stem cell graft. These receptors were taken from a human donor who donated a stem cell graft to a child with acute myeloid leukemia. Each CDR3 is given with its conserved first and last residue. Each record gives: CDR3 protein, CDR3 DNA, clone size, J gene, V gene, D gene. D genes are given only for firm matches. Not all rows give a size; the values are once, few, many and, for expanded clones, a class.

CASSPRGRRNEAFF,TGTGCCAGCAGTCCGAGGGGGCGCAGAAATGAAGCTTTCTTT,few,TRBJ1-1,TRBV6-5,TRBD1
CASSLGGSPNYGYTF,TGTGCCAGCAGCTTAGGCGGCAGTCCTAACTATGGCTACACCTTC,NA,TRBJ1-2,TRBV7-2,NA
CSAREEAASRGYTF,TGCAGTGCTAGAGAAGAGGCAGCGAGTCGGGGCTACACCTTC,many,TRBJ1-2,TRBV20-1,NA
CASSLGEQINQPQHF,TGTGCCAGCAGTTTAGGAGAACAGATCAATCAGCCCCAGCATTTT,many,TRBJ1-5,TRBV12-3/TRBV12-4,NA
CAISRGLSGGTQYF,TGTGCCATCAGTCGGGGACTGTCCGGGGGTACGCAGTATTTT,many,TRBJ2-3,TRBV10-3,NA
CASSLEGGEYGYTF,TGCGCCAGCAGCTTGGAGGGGGGCGAGTATGGCTACACCTTC,many,TRBJ1-2,TRBV5-1,NA
CCARAGVAGGVQPQHF,TGCTGTGCTAGAGCGGGAGTCGCAGGGGGCGTGCAGCCCCAGCATTTT,few,TRBJ1-5,TRBV20-1,TRBD1
CASSQDGTAPLETQYF,TGCGCCAGCAGCCAAGATGGGACGGCACCTTTAGAGACCCAGTACTTC,few,TRBJ2-5,TRBV4-1,NA
CATSRDLGDPNTGELFF,TGTGCCACCAGCAGAGATCTCGGCGACCCGAACACCGGGGAGCTGTTTTTT,NA,TRBJ2-2,TRBV15,NA
CATSDKLARAGNEQFF,TGTGCCACCAGTGATAAGCTAGCACGCGCCGGGAATGAGCAGTTCTTC,many,TRBJ2-1,TRBV24-1,NA
CSPQGTKNIQYF,TGCAGTCCACAGGGGACCAAAAACATTCAGTACTTC,few,TRBJ2-4,TRBV20-1,TRBD1
CASSLAGAPSEQYF,TGTGCCAGCAGCTTAGCGGGGGCGCCCTCGGAGCAGTACTTC,few,TRBJ2-7,TRBV7-2,NA
CASSLESANTGELFF,TGTGCCAGCAGCTTAGAGTCGGCGAACACCGGGGAGCTGTTTTTT,many,TRBJ2-2,TRBV7-2,NA
CASRMESGGLHEQFF,TGTGCCAGCAGGATGGAAAGCGGGGGTTTGCATGAGCAGTTCTTC,few,TRBJ2-1,TRBV28,TRBD2
CASSEVHQGNGELFF,TGTGCCAGCAGTGAAGTCCACCAGGGGAACGGGGAGCTGTTTTTT,few,TRBJ2-2,TRBV25-1,NA
CSARDRGTSGRQDTQYF,TGCAGTGCTAGAGATCGGGGGACTAGCGGGCGTCAAGATACGCAGTATTTT,NA,TRBJ2-3,TRBV20-1,TRBD2
CASSFVAKLYEQYF,TGTGCCAGCAGTTTTGTTGCAAAGCTCTACGAGCAGTACTTC,many,TRBJ2-7,TRBV12-3/TRBV12-4,NA
CASRAGTANTGELFF,TGTGCCAGCAGGGCCGGGACAGCGAACACCGGGGAGCTGTTTTTT,many,TRBJ2-2,TRBV12-3/TRBV12-4,TRBD1
CASKDRPTGGIEPQHF,TGTGCCAGCAAGGACCGCCCTACAGGGGGAATTGAGCCCCAGCATTTT,NA,TRBJ1-5,TRBV27,TRBD1
CASSLAQGFSNEQFF,TGTGCCAGCAGCTTAGCGCAGGGGTTTAGCAATGAGCAGTTCTTC,few,TRBJ2-1,TRBV7-6,NA
CASSHGLTDTGELFF,TGTGCCAGCAGTCATGGACTTACGGACACCGGGGAGCTGTTTTTT,many,TRBJ2-2,TRBV12-3/TRBV12-4,NA
CAWSVGGDTDTQYF,TGTGCCTGGAGTGTAGGAGGAGACACAGATACGCAGTATTTT,NA,TRBJ2-3,TRBV30,NA
CATSGQHNSNQPQHF,TGTGCCACCAGCGGACAGCATAATAGCAATCAGCCCCAGCATTTT,many,TRBJ1-5,TRBV15,NA
CASSLGQGPNEQFF,TGTGCCAGCAGCCTCGGACAGGGACCGAATGAGCAGTTCTTC,few,TRBJ2-1,TRBV13,TRBD1
CSADTSSGGITDTQYF,TGCAGTGCGGACACTAGTAGCGGGGGAATCACAGATACGCAGTATTTT,many,TRBJ2-3,TRBV20-1,TRBD2
CSAGRGLSTDTQYF,TGCAGTGCGGGACGGGGGCTTAGCACAGATACGCAGTATTTT,many,TRBJ2-3,TRBV20-1,NA
CASSQGPTGDMAKNIQYF,TGCGCCAGCAGCCAAGGACCGACAGGGGACATGGCCAAAAACATTCAGTACTTC,NA,TRBJ2-4,TRBV4-3,TRBD1
CASSLEESYEQYF,TGTGCCAGCAGCTTAGAGGAGTCCTACGAGCAGTACTTC,few,TRBJ2-7,TRBV7-3,NA
CSARREKLFF,TGCAGTGCTAGGCGAGAAAAACTGTTTTTT,many,TRBJ1-4,TRBV20-1,NA
CASSLSRALQETQYF,TGTGCCAGCAGTTTATCGCGGGCACTTCAAGAGACCCAGTACTTC,NA,TRBJ2-5,TRBV27,NA
CATSDLREGTQYF,TGTGCCACCAGTGATTTGCGAGAGGGGACCCAGTACTTC,many,TRBJ2-5,TRBV24-1,NA
CSAPPPSGENTGELFF,TGCAGTGCTCCCCCCCCTAGCGGGGAGAACACCGGGGAGCTGTTTTTT,many,TRBJ2-2,TRBV20-1,TRBD2
CATSDGEGRNEQFF,TGTGCCACCTCGGACGGTGAGGGGCGTAATGAGCAGTTCTTC,many,TRBJ2-1,TRBV10-3,NA
CASSPVSSYEQYF,TGTGCCAGCAGCCCAGTTAGCTCCTACGAGCAGTACTTC,many,TRBJ2-7,TRBV5-5,NA
CASDYGGRPRKLFF,TGTGCCAGCGATTACGGGGGGCGCCCGAGGAAACTGTTTTTT,few,TRBJ1-4,TRBV7-2,NA
CASSERGGNSPLHF,TGTGCCAGCAGTGAGAGAGGGGGGAATTCACCCCTCCACTTT,NA,TRBJ1-6,TRBV6-1,NA
CASSLIGGRGSQPQHF,TGTGCCAGCAGCTTGATCGGGGGCAGGGGGAGCCAGCCCCAGCATTTT,many,TRBJ1-5,TRBV7-2,TRBD1
CSAERRANEKLFF,TGCAGTGCTGAGCGAAGAGCTAATGAAAAACTGTTTTTT,many,TRBJ1-4,TRBV20-1,NA
CASSQGTFNEQFF,TGTGCCAGCAGCCAAGGGACCTTTAATGAGCAGTTCTTC,NA,TRBJ2-1,TRBV16,NA
CASRPGGSNQPQHF,TGTGCCAGCAGGCCAGGGGGTAGCAATCAGCCCCAGCATTTT,NA,TRBJ1-5,TRBV27,TRBD1
CASSHSGTPNSPLHF,TGTGCCAGCAGCCATAGCGGGACACCAAATTCACCCCTCCACTTT,few,TRBJ1-6,TRBV12-3/TRBV12-4,NA
CASSYGLAGGSEQYF,TGTGCCAGCAGTTACGGACTAGCGGGGGGAAGCGAGCAGTACTTC,few,TRBJ2-7,TRBV27,TRBD2
CASSTGQPQETQYF,TGCGCCAGCAGCACAGGACAACCACAAGAGACCCAGTACTTC,few,TRBJ2-5,TRBV5-1,NA
CSASYPPTLAKNIQYF,TGCAGTGCTAGCTACCCCCCCACCTTAGCCAAAAACATTCAGTACTTC,few,TRBJ2-4,TRBV20-1,NA
CASSLGAGEGPEAFF,TGTGCCAGCAGCTTAGGGGCAGGGGAAGGTCCTGAAGCTTTCTTT,NA,TRBJ1-1,TRBV7-9,NA
CAISENSSGVAGEQYF,TGTGCCATCAGTGAAAATAGCTCGGGGGTTGCGGGCGAGCAGTACTTC,NA,TRBJ2-7,TRBV10-3,NA
CASSPTAGSSTDTQYF,TGTGCCAGCAGCCCGACAGCGGGATCAAGCACAGATACGCAGTATTTT,NA,TRBJ2-3,TRBV4-2,TRBD2
CASSLLGSYQPQHF,TGTGCCAGCAGCCTACTCGGCAGTTATCAGCCCCAGCATTTT,few,TRBJ1-5,TRBV7-2,NA
CAISEGQDTDTQYF,TGTGCCATCAGTGAGGGGCAGGACACAGATACGCAGTATTTT,few,TRBJ2-3,TRBV10-3,NA
CSAGAGGSYYGYTF,TGCAGTGCTGGAGCAGGGGGCTCGTACTATGGCTACACCTTC,many,TRBJ1-2,TRBV20-1,TRBD1
CSALGRGGLLSSTDTQYF,TGCAGTGCCCTCGGCCGGGGGGGCCTCTTGTCTAGCACAGATACGCAGTATTTT,many,TRBJ2-3,TRBV20-1,TRBD2
CATGDRPYEQYF,TGTGCCACGGGGGACAGGCCCTACGAGCAGTACTTC,many,TRBJ2-7,TRBV12-3/TRBV12-4,TRBD1
CSVWKGIDQPQHF,TGCAGTGTATGGAAGGGTATCGATCAGCCCCAGCATTTT,many,TRBJ1-5,TRBV20-1,NA
CSVVAGGYYEQYF,TGCAGTGTCGTCGCCGGGGGCTACTACGAGCAGTACTTC,many,TRBJ2-7,TRBV20-1,NA